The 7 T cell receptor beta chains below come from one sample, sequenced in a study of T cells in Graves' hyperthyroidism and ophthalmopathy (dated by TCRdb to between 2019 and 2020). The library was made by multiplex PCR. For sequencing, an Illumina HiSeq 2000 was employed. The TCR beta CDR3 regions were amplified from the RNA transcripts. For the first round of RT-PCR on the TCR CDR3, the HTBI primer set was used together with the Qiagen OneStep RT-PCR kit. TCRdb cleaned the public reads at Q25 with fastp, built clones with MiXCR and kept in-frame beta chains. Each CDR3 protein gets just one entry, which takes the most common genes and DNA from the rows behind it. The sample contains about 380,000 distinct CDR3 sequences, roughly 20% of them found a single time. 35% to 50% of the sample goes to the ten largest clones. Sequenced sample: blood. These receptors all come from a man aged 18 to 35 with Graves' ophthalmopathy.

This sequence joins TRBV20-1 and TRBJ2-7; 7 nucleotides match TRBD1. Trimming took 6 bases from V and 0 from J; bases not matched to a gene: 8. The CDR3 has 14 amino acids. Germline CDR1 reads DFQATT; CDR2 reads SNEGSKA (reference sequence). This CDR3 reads CSAKSRDSSYEQYF. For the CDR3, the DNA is TGCAGTGCCAAGTCCCGGGACAGCTCCTACGAGCAGTACTTC.

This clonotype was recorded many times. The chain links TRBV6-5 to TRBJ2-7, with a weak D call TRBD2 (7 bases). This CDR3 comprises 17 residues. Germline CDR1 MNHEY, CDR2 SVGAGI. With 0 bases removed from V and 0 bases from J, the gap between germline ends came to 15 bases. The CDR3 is CASSYSVGGPNSYEQYF. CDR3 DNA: TGTGCCAGCAGTTACTCGGTGGGGGGGCCCAACTCCTACGAGCAGTACTTC.

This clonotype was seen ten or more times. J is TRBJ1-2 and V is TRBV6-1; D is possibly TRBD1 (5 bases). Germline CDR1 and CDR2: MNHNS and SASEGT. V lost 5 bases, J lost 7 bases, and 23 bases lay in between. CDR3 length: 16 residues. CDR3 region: CASSSSGLRAKAGYTF. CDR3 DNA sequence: TGTGCCAGCAGTTCCTCAGGGTTGAGGGCGAAAGCTGGCTACACCTTC.

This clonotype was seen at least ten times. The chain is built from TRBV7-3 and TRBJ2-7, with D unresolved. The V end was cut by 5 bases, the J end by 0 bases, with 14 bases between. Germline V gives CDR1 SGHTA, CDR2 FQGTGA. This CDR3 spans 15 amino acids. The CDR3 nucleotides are TGTGCCAGCAGCCCAGGTGGCGAGAGCTCCTACGAGCAGTACTTC. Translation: CASSPGGESSYEQYF.

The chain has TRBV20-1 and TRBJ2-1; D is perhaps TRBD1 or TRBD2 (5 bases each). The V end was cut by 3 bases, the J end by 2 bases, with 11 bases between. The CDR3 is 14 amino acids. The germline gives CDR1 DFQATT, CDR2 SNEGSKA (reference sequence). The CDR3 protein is CSASIGDPYNEQFF. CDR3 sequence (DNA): TGCAGTGCTAGTATTGGGGACCCCTACAATGAGCAGTTCTTC.

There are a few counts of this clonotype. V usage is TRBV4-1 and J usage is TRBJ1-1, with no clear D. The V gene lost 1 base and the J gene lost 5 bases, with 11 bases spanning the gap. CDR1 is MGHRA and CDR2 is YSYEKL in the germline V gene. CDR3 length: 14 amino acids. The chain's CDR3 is CASSQGDLGTEAFF. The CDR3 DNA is TGCGCCAGCAGCCAAGGTGACTTGGGGACTGAAGCTTTCTTT.

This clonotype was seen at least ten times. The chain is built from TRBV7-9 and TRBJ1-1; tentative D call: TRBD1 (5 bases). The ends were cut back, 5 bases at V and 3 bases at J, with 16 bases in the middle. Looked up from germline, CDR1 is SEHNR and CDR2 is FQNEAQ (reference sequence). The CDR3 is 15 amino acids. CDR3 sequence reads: CASSQHPGKDTEAFF. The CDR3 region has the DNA TGTGCCAGCAGCCAACATCCAGGGAAGGACACTGAAGCTTTCTTT.